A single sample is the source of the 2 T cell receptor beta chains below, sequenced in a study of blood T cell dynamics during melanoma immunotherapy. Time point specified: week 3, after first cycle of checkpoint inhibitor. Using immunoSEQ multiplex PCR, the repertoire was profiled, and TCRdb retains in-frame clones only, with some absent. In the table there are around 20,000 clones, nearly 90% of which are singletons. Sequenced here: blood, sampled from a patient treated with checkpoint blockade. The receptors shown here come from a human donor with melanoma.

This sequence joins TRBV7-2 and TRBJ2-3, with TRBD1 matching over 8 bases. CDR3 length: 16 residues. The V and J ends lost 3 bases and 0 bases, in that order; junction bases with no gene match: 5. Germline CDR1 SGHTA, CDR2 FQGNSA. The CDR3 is CASSFGTGHSTDTQYF. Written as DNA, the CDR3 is TGTGCCAGCAGCTTTGGGACAGGCCACAGCACAGATACGCAGTATTTT.

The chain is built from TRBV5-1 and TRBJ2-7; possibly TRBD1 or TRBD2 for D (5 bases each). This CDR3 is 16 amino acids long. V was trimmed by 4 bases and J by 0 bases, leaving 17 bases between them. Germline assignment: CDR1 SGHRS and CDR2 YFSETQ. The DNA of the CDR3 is TGCGCCAGCAGCCCGCGCGAAGGGACGGACTCCTACGAGCAGTACTTC. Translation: CASSPREGTDSYEQYF.